This T cell receptor (beta chain) derives from a study of T cells in Graves' hyperthyroidism and ophthalmopathy. Amplified regions were TCR beta CDR3 sequences from RNA transcripts. An initial round of RT-PCR targeting the TCR CDR3 relied on the HTBI primer set. TCRdb reprocessed the multiplex PCR reads via MiXCR and lists one record per CDR3 protein. In the table there are almost 250,000 distinct CDR3 sequences, approximately 25% of which are singletons. This clonotype was picked up many times. The CDR3 length is 18 residues. Per germline, CDR1 MNHEY and CDR2 SVGEGT. With V trimmed by 7 bases and J by 0 bases, 17 bases remained unmatched.

This clonotype was sampled from a woman in her thirties or forties with Graves' ophthalmopathy. The V call is TRBV6-2 or TRBV6-3, the J call TRBJ2-7; 8 bases are a match to TRBD1. Sequenced: blood. The CDR3 reads CASNHAPGTGLSSYEQYF. CDR3 nucleotide sequence: TGTGCCAGCAATCACGCCCCCGGGACAGGACTAAGCTCCTACGAGCAGTACTTC.